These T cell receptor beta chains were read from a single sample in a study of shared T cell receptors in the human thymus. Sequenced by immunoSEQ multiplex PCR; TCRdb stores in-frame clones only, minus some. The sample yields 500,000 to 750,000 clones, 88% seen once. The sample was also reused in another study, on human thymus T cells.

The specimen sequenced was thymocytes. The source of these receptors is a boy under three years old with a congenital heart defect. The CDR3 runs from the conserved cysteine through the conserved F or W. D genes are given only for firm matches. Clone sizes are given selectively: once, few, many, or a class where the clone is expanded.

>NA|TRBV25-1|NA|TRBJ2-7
CASSGEFGGRYEQYF
TGTGCCAGCAGTGGGGAGTTCGGCGGCCGCTACGAGCAGTACTTC
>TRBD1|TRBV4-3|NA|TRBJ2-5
CASSQDPGQTQETQYF
TGCGCCAGCAGCCAAGATCCGGGACAGACCCAAGAGACCCAGTACTTC
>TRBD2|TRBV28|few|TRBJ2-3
CASSLSGGGTDTQYF
TGTGCCAGCAGTCTGAGCGGGGGTGGCACAGATACGCAGTATTTT
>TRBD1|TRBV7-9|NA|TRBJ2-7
CASSNGQGDSYEQYF
TGTGCCAGCAGCAACGGACAGGGAGACTCCTACGAGCAGTACTTC
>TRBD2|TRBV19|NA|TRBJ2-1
CASSIGPSGRPPPHTNNEQFF
TGTGCCAGTAGTATAGGGCCTAGCGGGAGGCCCCCACCCCATACTAACAATGAGCAGTTCTTC
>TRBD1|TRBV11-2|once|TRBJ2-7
CASSPDSTGVSYEQYF
TGTGCCAGCAGCCCGGACTCGACAGGGGTCTCCTACGAGCAGTACTTC
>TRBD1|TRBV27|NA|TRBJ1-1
CASRPPGQGEQGTEAFF
TGTGCCAGCAGGCCCCCGGGACAGGGCGAACAAGGGACTGAAGCTTTCTTT
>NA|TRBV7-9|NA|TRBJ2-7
CASSLTGTWEQYF
TGTGCCAGCAGCTTGACAGGGACTTGGGAGCAGTACTTC
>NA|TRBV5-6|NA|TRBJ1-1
CASSHYRAYMNTEAFF
TGTGCCAGCAGCCACTACAGGGCGTACATGAACACTGAAGCTTTCTTT
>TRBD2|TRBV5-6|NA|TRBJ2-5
CASSGSGYGGAQYF
TGTGCCAGCAGCGGTAGCGGGTATGGGGGAGCCCAGTACTTC
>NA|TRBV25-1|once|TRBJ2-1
CASSDHRVGNEQFF
TGTGCCAGCAGTGATCACAGGGTGGGCAATGAGCAGTTCTTC
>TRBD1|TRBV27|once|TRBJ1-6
CASSADRGPSPLHF
TGTGCCAGCAGTGCTGACAGGGGGCCTTCACCCCTCCACTTT
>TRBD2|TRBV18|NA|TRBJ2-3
CASSPKQRELSDTQYF
TGTGCCAGCTCACCGAAACAGCGGGAGTTATCAGATACGCAGTATTTT
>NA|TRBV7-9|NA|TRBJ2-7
CASSPGMGDNHEQYF
TGTGCCAGCAGCCCCGGAATGGGAGATAACCACGAGCAGTACTTC
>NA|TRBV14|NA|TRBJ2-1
CASSQEARSNEQFF
TGTGCCAGCAGCCAAGAGGCTAGATCCAATGAGCAGTTCTTC
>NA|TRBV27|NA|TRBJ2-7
CASSPAYRPPRNEQYF
TGTGCCAGCAGCCCCGCTTACAGGCCCCCTCGAAACGAGCAGTACTTC
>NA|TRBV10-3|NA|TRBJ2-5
CATSLLAPQLPKETQYF
TGTGCCACCTCTCTACTAGCCCCACAATTACCAAAAGAGACCCAGTACTTC
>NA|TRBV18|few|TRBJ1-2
CASSATGTYGYTF
TGTGCCAGCTCAGCCACAGGGACGTATGGCTACACCTTC
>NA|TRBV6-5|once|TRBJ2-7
CASSYRGATSYEQYF
TGTGCCAGCAGTTACCGGGGTGCTACATCCTACGAGCAGTACTTC
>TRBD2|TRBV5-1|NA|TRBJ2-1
CASSLEATSGRRDEQFF
TGCGCCAGCAGCTTGGAGGCTACTAGCGGGAGAAGGGATGAGCAGTTCTTC
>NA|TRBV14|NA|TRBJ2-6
CASSVKPPITGSGANVLTF
TGTGCCAGCAGCGTCAAGCCGCCGATTACAGGGTCTGGGGCCAACGTCCTGACTTTC
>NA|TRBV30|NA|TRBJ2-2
CACLFGRATTGELFF
TGTGCCTGCCTCTTTGGGCGGGCTACCACCGGGGAGCTGTTTTTT
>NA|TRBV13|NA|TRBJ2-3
CASSYTRDSDTQYF
TGTGCCAGCAGCTACACTCGGGACTCAGATACGCAGTATTTT
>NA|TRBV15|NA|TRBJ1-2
CATSRETGGRGKPEDGYTF
TGTGCCACCAGCAGAGAAACGGGCGGCCGGGGGAAGCCGGAGGATGGCTACACCTTC
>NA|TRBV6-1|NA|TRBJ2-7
CASNSIMSSSYEQYF
TGTGCCAGCAACTCTATTATGTCCTCCTCCTACGAGCAGTACTTC
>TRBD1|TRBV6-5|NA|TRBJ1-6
CASSTGTGWNSPLHF
TGTGCCAGCAGCACCGGGACAGGGTGGAATTCACCCCTCCACTTT
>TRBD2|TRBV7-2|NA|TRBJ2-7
CASSRGLAGSYEQYF
TGTGCCAGCAGCCGGGGACTAGCGGGCTCCTACGAGCAGTACTTC
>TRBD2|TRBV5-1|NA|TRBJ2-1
CASSGLAGSSYNEQFF
TGCGCCAGCAGCGGACTAGCGGGAAGTTCCTACAATGAGCAGTTCTTC
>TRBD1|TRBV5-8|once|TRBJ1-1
CASSTPDREGTEAFF
TGTGCCAGCAGCACCCCGGACAGGGAGGGCACTGAAGCTTTCTTT
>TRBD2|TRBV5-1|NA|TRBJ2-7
CASSLDGSGGYEQYF
TGCGCCAGCAGCTTGGATGGTAGCGGGGGCTACGAGCAGTACTTC
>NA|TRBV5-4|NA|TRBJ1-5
CASSLPGSNQPQHF
TGTGCCAGCAGCTTGCCAGGCAGCAATCAGCCCCAGCATTTT
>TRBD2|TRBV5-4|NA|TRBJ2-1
CASSPKRGPVLDNEQFF
TGTGCCAGCAGCCCCAAGCGGGGCCCAGTGTTAGACAATGAGCAGTTCTTC
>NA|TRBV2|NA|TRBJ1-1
CASVSGRGMTEAFF
TGTGCCAGCGTCTCGGGCCGGGGGATGACTGAAGCTTTCTTT
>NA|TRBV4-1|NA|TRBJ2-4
CASSQERGIQYF
TGCGCCAGCAGCCAAGAACGGGGCATTCAGTACTTC
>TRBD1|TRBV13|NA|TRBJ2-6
CASSKARDRGLGANVLTF
TGTGCCAGCAGCAAGGCGCGGGACAGGGGGCTCGGGGCCAACGTCCTGACTTTC
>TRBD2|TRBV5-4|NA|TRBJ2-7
CASSLEGTSGRLGYEQYF
TGTGCCAGCAGCTTGGAAGGGACTAGCGGGAGGTTGGGCTACGAGCAGTACTTC
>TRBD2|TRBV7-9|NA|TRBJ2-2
CASSLSLAGGRNTGELFF
TGTGCCAGCAGCTTATCCCTTGCGGGAGGCCGGAACACCGGGGAGCTGTTTTTT
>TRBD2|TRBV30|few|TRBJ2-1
CAWTGRPSGRSYNEQFF
TGTGCCTGGACCGGCCGGCCTAGCGGGAGGTCCTACAATGAGCAGTTCTTC
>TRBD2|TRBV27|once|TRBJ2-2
CASSSREVNTGELFF
TGTGCCAGCAGTTCCCGGGAGGTGAACACCGGGGAGCTGTTTTTT
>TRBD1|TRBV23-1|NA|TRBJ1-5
CASSQPGQRDPWDPHQPQHF
TGCGCCAGCAGTCAACCGGGACAGAGGGACCCATGGGACCCCCATCAGCCCCAGCATTTT
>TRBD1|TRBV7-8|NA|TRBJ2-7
CASSLADPRDSFYEQYF
TGTGCCAGCAGCTTAGCGGACCCTCGGGACAGTTTCTACGAGCAGTACTTC
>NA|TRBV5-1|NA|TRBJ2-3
CASSRRELTDTQYF
TGCGCCAGCAGCCGAAGGGAGCTCACAGATACGCAGTATTTT
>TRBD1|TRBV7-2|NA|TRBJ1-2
CASSFAFGGGPANYGYTF
TGTGCCAGCAGCTTCGCCTTTGGAGGGGGCCCCGCTAACTATGGCTACACCTTC
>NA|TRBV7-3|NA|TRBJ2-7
CASSFETNPYEQYF
TGTGCCAGCAGCTTCGAAACTAATCCCTACGAGCAGTACTTC
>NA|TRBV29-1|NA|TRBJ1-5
CSVEDPAGGDQPQHF
TGCAGCGTTGAAGATCCGGCGGGGGGGGATCAGCCCCAGCATTTT
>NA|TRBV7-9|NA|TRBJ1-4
CATEGSTNEKLFF
TGTGCCACCGAGGGATCAACTAATGAAAAACTGTTTTTT
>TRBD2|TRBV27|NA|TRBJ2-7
CASSPMPIAGLAYEQYF
TGTGCCAGCAGTCCTATGCCCATAGCGGGACTCGCCTACGAGCAGTACTTC
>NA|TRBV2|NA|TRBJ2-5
CASSEVLWETQYF
TGTGCCAGCAGTGAGGTCCTATGGGAGACCCAGTACTTC
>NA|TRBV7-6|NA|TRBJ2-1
CASSLGHVGEQFF
TGTGCCAGCAGCCTCGGTCATGTCGGGGAGCAGTTCTTC
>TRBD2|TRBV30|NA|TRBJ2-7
CAWRASGPSSYEQYF
TGTGCCTGGAGGGCTAGCGGGCCCAGCTCCTACGAGCAGTACTTC
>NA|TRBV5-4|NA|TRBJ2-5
CASSAPGGETQYF
TGTGCCAGCAGCGCACCCGGAGGAGAGACCCAGTACTTC
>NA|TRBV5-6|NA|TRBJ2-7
CASSLGGGSGYEQYF
TGTGCCAGCAGCTTGGGAGGTGGGAGTGGCTACGAGCAGTACTTC